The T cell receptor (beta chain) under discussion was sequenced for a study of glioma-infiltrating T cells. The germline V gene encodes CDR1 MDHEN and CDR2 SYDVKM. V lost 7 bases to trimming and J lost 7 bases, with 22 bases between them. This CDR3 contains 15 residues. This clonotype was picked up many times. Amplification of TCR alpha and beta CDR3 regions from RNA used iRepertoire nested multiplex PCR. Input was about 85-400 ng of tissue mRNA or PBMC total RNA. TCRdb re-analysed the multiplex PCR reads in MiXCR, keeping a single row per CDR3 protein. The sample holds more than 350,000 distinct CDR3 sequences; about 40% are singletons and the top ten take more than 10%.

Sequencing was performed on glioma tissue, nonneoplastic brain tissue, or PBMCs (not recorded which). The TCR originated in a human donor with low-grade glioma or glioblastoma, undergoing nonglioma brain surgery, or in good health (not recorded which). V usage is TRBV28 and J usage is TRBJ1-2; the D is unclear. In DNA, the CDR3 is TGTGCCAGCACCAATCCCTGGAGAGGTGCGAGTGGCTACACCTTC. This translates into CASTNPWRGASGYTF.